Sequencing of this T cell receptor beta chain was carried out in a study of OX40 agonist ivuxolimab in advanced cancers. Study-level points and caveats: CD4+ and CD8+ blood T cells expanded clonally by week 6 at 0.1 to 3.0 mg/kg.

As regards this clone: Its target is not known.

Some clones are missing from TCRdb's copy, which holds only in-frame ones; the method was immunoSEQ multiplex PCR. The sample consists of 80,000 to 95,000 clones, under 95% of them appearing once. This CDR3 has 15 amino acids. Per the germline V gene, CDR1 is MNHEY and CDR2 is SVGAGI. V lost 8 bases to trimming and J lost 4 bases; unmatched junction nucleotides: 6. The clonotype comes from an adult with an advanced solid tumor such as melanoma, head and neck, liver or kidney cancer. The chain joins TRBV6-5 to TRBJ2-1; 12 bases agree with TRBD2. The sample was CD4+ or CD8+ T cells sorted from blood, taken in a trial of the OX40 agonist ivuxolimab. In DNA form, the CDR3 reads TGTGCCAGCGGGGCGACTAGCGGGAGTTACAATGAGCAGTTCTTC. It is translated as CASGATSGSYNEQFF.